The next 14 T cell receptor beta chains were all read from a single sample in a study of OX40 agonist ivuxolimab in advanced cancers. The table came from immunoSEQ multiplex PCR; TCRdb's copy has only in-frame clones and leaves some out. The profile shows about 100,000 clones, around 94% of them singletons. The sequencing here drew on CD4+ or CD8+ T cells sorted from blood, taken in a trial of the OX40 agonist ivuxolimab. All receptors come from an adult with an advanced solid tumor such as melanoma, head and neck, liver or kidney cancer.

The chain combines TRBV5-6 with TRBJ1-3; D call uncertain. Trimming cost V 0 bases and J 0 bases, with 10 bases left between them. Germline-derived CDR1 and CDR2 are SGHDT and YYEEEE. CDR3 length equals 16 residues. Written as DNA, the CDR3 is TGTGCCAGCAGCTTGGTCGGGTTTTCCTCTGGAAACACCATATATTTT. Translating gives CASSLVGFSSGNTIYF. The full variable domain, its missing parts supplied by reference TRBV5-6 and TRBJ1-3, is DAGVTQSPTHLIKTRGQQVTLRCSPKSGHDTVSWYQQALGQGPQFIFQYYEEEERQRGNFPDRFSGHQFPNYSSELNVNALLLGDSALYLCASSLVGFSSGNTIYFGEGSWLTVV.

The CDR3 DNA is TGTGCCAGCAGCTTTGAGACAGGGAGATACTATGGCTACACCTTC. Protein sequence: CASSFETGRYYGYTF. This chain joins TRBV5-8 and TRBJ1-2, with 7 bases identical to TRBD1. The CDR3 extends over 15 amino acids. Unmatched junction bases numbered 7, after V lost 2 bases and J lost 3 bases. The germline V gene encodes CDR1 SGHTS and CDR2 YDEGEE.

This chain connects TRBV29-1 to TRBJ1-4; 10 bases match TRBD1. CDR3 length: 11 amino acids. V gave up 5 bases and J gave up 13 bases; unmatched junction bases: 4. Per the germline V gene, CDR1 is SQVTM and CDR2 is ANQGSEA. In DNA form, the CDR3 reads TGCAGCGTTTTGACAGGGGGCTTACTGTTTTTT. This encodes CSVLTGGLLFF.

V and J are TRBV28 and TRBJ1-3; no reliable D call. Germline V gives CDR1 MDHEN, CDR2 SYDVKM. This CDR3 region has 14 residues. V lost 9 bases, J lost 0 bases, and 12 bases lay in between. The CDR3 loop is CASHYGSSGNTIYF. The CDR3 DNA follows: TGTGCCAGTCACTACGGGAGCTCTGGAAACACCATATATTTT.

The chain couples TRBV6-1 to TRBJ1-2; D not resolved. The CDR3 has 12 amino acids. The ends were cut back, 7 bases at V and 4 bases at J, with 10 bases in the middle. CDR1 and CDR2 (germline): MNHNS, SASEGT. The DNA for the CDR3 is TGTGCCAGCATCGGCAGTTCCTATGGCTACACCTTC. It encodes CASIGSSYGYTF.

The rearrangement uses TRBV18 and TRBJ1-4; no firm D call. V was clipped by 4 bases and J by 0 bases, with 6 bases between them. CDR1 KGHSH and CDR2 LQKENI come from the germline V gene. The CDR3 is 14 residues long. CDR3 residues: CASSHQTTNEKLFF. For the CDR3, the DNA is TGTGCCAGCTCACACCAGACAACTAATGAAAAACTGTTTTTT. The full variable domain, its missing parts supplied by reference TRBV18 and TRBJ1-4, is NAGVMQNPRHLVRRRGQEARLRCSPMKGHSHVYWYRQLPEEGLKFMVYLQKENIIDESGMPKERFSAEFPKEGPSILRIQQVVRGDSAAYFCASSHQTTNEKLFFGSGTQLSVL.

The V and J genes are TRBV12-5 and TRBJ2-2, with D possibly being TRBD1 (5 bases). The germline V gene has CDR1 LGHNT and CDR2 FRNRAP. This CDR3 region has 16 residues. V was clipped by 3 bases and J by 1 base, with 12 bases between them. CDR3 DNA: TGTGCTAGTGGTTTTTGGACATTGCTGAACACCGGGGAGCTGTTTTTT. Amino acid sequence: CASGFWTLLNTGELFF.

This chain joins TRBV6-5 and TRBJ2-7; 12 nucleotides agree with TRBD2. This CDR3 spans 14 amino acids. CDR1 is MNHEY and CDR2 is SVGAGI in the germline V gene. V lost 10 bases and J lost 3; bases outside the gene matches: 7. CDR3 region: CATSTTSGGYEQYF. The DNA of the CDR3 is TGTGCCACCTCGACGACTAGCGGGGGCTACGAGCAGTACTTC.

This clone has a handful of counts. V gene TRBV7-3 combines with J gene TRBJ1-5; D gene uncertain. CDR3 length: 13 amino acids. The germline V and J ends were trimmed by 0 bases and 6 bases, with 6 bases remaining between them. Germline-derived CDR1 and CDR2 are SGHTA and FQGTGA. The CDR3 loop reads CASSLTLGQPQHF. The CDR3, as DNA: TGTGCCAGCAGCTTAACGTTGGGTCAGCCCCAGCATTTT. The full variable domain, with the rest looked up from reference TRBV7-3 and TRBJ1-5, is GAGVSQTPSNKVTEKGKYVELRCDPISGHTALYWYRQSLGQGPEFLIYFQGTGAADDSGLPNDRFFAVRPEGSVSTLKIQRTERGDSAVYLCASSLTLGQPQHFGDGTRLSIL.

This chain uses TRBV6-1 with TRBJ2-7; D not resolved. The germline V gene encodes CDR1 MNHNS and CDR2 SASEGT. Trimming left V 0 bases short and J 1 base short, with 7 bases between. The CDR3 runs 14 residues. The CDR3 is CASSEAWGSYEQYF. CDR3 DNA: TGTGCCAGCAGTGAAGCATGGGGATCCTACGAGCAGTACTTC.

As to this clone: This sample also contains other DNA sequences that code for the same CDR3. The chain links TRBV5-6 to TRBJ2-1; 11 nucleotides agree with TRBD1. V shed 2 bases and J 7 bases; nucleotides not matched to a gene: 2. Germline V CDR1 and CDR2: SGHDT, YYEEEE. This CDR3 has 14 residues. This CDR3 reads CASSFGTGGNEQFF. CDR3 nucleotides: TGTGCCAGCAGCTTCGGGACAGGGGGTAATGAGCAGTTCTTC.

The chain joins TRBV7-6 to TRBJ1-1; D is unclear. V was shortened by 0 bases and J by 2 bases, with 10 bases between the two germline ends. Germline loops: CDR1 SGHVS, CDR2 FNYEAQ. The CDR3 sequence is 15 residues long. CDR3: CASSLAAGPNTEAFF. CDR3 sequence (DNA): TGTGCCAGCAGCTTAGCGGCAGGCCCCAACACTGAAGCTTTCTTT.

This clone showed up just once. The chain combines TRBV11-2 with TRBJ2-7; D remains unclear. Trimming removed 3 bases at V and 4 bases at J, with 7 bases between. CDR3 length: 12 residues. In germline, CDR1 is SGHAT, CDR2 FQNNGV. The CDR3 protein is CASSFTPYEQYF. The CDR3 region has the DNA TGTGCCAGCAGCTTTACCCCGTACGAGCAGTACTTC.

The rearrangement links TRBV29-1 to TRBJ2-4; possibly TRBD1 or TRBD2 for D (6 bases each). CDR3 length equals 16 residues. V was cut by 4 bases and J by 4 bases, with 20 bases left in between. Per germline, CDR1 SQVTM and CDR2 ANQGSEA. As DNA, the CDR3 is TGCAGCGTTGTTCGCGGGGTGGACAGAGCAAAAAACATTCAGTACTTC. It yields the protein CSVVRGVDRAKNIQYF.